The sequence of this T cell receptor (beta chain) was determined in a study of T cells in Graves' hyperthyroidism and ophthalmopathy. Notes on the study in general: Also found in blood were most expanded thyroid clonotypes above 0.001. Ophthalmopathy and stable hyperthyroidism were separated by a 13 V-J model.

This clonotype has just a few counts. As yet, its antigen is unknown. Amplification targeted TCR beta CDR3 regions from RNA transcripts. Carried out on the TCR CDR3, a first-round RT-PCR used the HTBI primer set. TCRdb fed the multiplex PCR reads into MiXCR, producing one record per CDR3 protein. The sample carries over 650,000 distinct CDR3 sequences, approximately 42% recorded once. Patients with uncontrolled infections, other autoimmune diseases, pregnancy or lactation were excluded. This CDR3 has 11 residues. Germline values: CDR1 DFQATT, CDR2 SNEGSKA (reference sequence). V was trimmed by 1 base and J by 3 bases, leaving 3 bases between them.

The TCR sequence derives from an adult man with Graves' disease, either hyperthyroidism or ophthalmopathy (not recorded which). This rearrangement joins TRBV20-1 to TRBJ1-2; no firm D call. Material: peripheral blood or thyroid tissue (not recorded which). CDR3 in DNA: TGCAGTGCTAGAGCCGACTATGGCTACACCTTC. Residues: CSARADYGYTF.